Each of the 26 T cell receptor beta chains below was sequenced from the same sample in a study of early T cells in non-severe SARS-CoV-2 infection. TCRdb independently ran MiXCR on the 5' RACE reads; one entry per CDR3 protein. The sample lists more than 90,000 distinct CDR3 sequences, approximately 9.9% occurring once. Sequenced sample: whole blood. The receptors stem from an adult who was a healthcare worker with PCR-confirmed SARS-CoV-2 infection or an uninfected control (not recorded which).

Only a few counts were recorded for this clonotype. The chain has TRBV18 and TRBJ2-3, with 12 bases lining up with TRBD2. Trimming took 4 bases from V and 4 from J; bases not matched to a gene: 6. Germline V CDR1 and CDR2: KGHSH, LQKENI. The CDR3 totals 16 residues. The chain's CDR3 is CASSLGLAGTADTQYF. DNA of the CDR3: TGTGCCAGCTCACTTGGACTAGCGGGAACGGCAGATACGCAGTATTTT. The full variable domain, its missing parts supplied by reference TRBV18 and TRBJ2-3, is NAGVMQNPRHLVRRRGQEARLRCSPMKGHSHVYWYRQLPEEGLKFMVYLQKENIIDESGMPKERFSAEFPKEGPSILRIQQVVRGDSAAYFCASSLGLAGTADTQYFGPGTRLTVL.

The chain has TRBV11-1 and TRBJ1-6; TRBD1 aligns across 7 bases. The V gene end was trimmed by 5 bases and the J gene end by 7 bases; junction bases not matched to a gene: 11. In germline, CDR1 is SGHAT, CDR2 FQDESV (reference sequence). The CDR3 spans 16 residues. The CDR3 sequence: CASSPIVGQRNSPLHF. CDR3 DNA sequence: TGTGCCAGCAGCCCAATTGTGGGACAGCGGAATTCACCCCTCCACTTT.

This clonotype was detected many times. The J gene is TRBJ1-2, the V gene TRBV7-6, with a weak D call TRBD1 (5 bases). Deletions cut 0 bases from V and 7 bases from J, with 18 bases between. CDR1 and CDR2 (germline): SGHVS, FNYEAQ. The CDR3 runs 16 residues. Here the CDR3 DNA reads TGTGCCAGCAGCTTAGCTCCGGACATTGGTGCGGGTGGCTACACCTTC. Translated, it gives CASSLAPDIGAGGYTF.

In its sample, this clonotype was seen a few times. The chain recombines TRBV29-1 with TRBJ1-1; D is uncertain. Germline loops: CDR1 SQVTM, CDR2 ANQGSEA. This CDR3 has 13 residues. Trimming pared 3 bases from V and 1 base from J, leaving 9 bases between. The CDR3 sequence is CSVEARRNTEAFF. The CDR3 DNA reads TGCAGCGTTGAGGCGAGAAGGAACACTGAAGCTTTCTTT.

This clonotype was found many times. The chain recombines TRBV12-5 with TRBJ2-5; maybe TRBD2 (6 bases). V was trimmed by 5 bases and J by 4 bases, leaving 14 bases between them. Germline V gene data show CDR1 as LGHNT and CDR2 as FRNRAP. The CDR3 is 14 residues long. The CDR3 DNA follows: TGTGCTAGTGGTCCCGGAGGGGTTCGAGAGACCCAGTACTTC. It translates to CASGPGGVRETQYF. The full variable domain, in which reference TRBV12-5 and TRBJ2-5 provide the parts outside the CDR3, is DARVTQTPRHKVTEMGQEVTMRCQPILGHNTVFWYRQTMMQGLELLAYFRNRAPLDDSGMPKDRFSAEMPDATLATLKIQPSEPRDSAVYFCASGPGGVRETQYFGPGTRLLVL.

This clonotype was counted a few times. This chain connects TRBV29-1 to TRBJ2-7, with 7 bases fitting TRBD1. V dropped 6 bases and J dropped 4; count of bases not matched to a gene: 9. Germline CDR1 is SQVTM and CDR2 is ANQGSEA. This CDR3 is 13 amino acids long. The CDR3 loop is CSVRETGSYEQYF. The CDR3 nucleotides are TGCAGCGTGAGAGAGACAGGGTCATACGAGCAGTACTTC.

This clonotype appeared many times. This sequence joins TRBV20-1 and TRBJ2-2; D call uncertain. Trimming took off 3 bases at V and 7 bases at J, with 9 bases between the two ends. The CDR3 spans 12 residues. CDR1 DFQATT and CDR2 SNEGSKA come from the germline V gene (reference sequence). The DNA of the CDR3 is TGCAGTGCTAGTGGAGTTATCGGGGAGCTGTTTTTT. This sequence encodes CSASGVIGELFF.

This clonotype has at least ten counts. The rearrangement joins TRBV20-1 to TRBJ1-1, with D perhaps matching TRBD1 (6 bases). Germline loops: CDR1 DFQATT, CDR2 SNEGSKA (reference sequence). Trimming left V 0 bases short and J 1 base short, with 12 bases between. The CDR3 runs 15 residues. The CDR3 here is CSARDTGLTNTEAFF. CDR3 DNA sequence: TGCAGTGCTAGAGATACAGGGTTGACGAACACTGAAGCTTTCTTT.

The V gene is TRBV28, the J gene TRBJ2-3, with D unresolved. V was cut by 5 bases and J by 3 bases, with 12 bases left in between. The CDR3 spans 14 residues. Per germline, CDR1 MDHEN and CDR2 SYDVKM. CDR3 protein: CASSIQAGTDTQYF. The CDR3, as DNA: TGTGCCAGCAGTATTCAGGCTGGTACAGATACGCAGTATTTT.

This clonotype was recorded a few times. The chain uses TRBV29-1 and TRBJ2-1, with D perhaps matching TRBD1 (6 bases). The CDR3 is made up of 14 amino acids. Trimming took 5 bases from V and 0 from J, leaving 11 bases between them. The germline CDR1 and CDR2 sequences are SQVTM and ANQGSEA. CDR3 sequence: CSVSTGLSYNEQFF. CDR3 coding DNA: TGCAGCGTTTCAACAGGGCTCTCCTACAATGAGCAGTTCTTC.

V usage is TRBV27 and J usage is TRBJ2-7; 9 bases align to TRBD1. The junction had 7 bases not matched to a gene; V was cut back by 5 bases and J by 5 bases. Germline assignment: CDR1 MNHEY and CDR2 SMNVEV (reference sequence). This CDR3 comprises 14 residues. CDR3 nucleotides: TGTGCCAGCAGTGCCAGGGACAGGGTCGACGAGCAGTACTTC. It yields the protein CASSARDRVDEQYF.

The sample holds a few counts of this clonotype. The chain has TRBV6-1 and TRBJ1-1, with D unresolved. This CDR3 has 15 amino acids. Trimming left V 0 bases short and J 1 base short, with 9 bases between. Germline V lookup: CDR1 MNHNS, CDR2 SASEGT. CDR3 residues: CASSEALRQNTEAFF. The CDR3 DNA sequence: TGTGCCAGCAGTGAAGCGCTTCGTCAGAACACTGAAGCTTTCTTT.

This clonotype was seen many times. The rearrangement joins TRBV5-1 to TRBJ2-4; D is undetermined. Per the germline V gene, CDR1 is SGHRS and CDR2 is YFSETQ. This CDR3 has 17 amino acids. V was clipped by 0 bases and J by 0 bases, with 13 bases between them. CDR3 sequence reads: CASSLDVGDLAKNIQYF. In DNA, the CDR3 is TGCGCCAGCAGCTTGGACGTCGGCGATCTAGCCAAAAACATTCAGTACTTC.

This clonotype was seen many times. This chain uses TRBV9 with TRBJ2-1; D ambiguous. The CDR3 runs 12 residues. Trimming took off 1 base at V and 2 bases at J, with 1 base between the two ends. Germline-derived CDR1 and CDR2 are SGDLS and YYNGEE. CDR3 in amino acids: CASSVPYNEQFF. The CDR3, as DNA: TGTGCCAGCAGCGTACCCTACAATGAGCAGTTCTTC.

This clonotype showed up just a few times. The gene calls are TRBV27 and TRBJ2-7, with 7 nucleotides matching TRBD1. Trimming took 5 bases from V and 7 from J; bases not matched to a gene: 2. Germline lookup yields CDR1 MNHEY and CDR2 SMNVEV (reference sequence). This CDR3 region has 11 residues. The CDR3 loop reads CASSRGQEQYF. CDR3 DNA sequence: TGTGCCAGCAGTCGGGGACAGGAGCAGTACTTC.

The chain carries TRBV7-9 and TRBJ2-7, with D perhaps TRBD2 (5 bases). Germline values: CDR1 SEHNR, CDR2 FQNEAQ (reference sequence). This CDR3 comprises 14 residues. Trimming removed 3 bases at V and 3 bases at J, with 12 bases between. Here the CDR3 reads CASSFPDGVYEQYF. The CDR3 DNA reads TGTGCCAGCAGCTTCCCAGACGGGGTCTACGAGCAGTACTTC.

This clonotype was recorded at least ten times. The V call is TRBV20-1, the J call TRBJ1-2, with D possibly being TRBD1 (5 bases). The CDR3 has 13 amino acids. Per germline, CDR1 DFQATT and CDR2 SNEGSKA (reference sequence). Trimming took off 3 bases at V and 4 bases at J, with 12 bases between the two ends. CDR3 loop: CSARRDGTYGYTF. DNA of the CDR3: TGCAGTGCTAGGCGGGACGGGACCTATGGCTACACCTTC.

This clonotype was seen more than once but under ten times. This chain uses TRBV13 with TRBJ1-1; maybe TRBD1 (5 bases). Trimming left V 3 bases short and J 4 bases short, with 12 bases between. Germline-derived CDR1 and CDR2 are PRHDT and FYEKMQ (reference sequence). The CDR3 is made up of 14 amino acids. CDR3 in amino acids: CASSLMPGRTEAFF. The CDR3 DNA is TGTGCCAGCAGCTTGATGCCAGGGCGCACTGAAGCTTTCTTT.

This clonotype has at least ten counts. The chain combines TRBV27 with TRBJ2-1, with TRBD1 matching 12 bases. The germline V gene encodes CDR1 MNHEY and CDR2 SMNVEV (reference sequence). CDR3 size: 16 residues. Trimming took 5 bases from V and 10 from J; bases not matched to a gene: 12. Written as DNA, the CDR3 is TGTGCCAGCAGTCGAATCGGGACAGGGGGCGCGGTAGAGCAGTTCTTC. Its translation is CASSRIGTGGAVEQFF.

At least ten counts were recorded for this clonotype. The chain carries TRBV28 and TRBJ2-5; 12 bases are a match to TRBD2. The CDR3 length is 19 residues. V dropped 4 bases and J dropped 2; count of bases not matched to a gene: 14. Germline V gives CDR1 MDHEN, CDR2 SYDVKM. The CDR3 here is CASSSPYSGLAGPQETQYF. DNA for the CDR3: TGTGCCAGCAGTTCCCCTTACTCCGGACTAGCGGGGCCACAAGAGACCCAGTACTTC.

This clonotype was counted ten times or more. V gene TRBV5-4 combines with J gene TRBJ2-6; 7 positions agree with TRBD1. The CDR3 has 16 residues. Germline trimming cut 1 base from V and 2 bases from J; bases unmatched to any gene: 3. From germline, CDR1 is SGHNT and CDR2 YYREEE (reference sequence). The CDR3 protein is CASSLLQGAGANVLTF. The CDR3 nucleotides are TGTGCCAGCAGCTTGCTCCAGGGGGCTGGGGCCAACGTCCTGACTTTC.

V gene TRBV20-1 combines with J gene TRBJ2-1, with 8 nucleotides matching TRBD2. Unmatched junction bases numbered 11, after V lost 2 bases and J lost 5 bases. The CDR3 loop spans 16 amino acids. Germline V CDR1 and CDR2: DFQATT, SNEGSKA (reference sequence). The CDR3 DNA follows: TGCAGTGCTAGACCAGCGGGACTAGACACCAACAATGAGCAGTTCTTC. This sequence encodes CSARPAGLDTNNEQFF.

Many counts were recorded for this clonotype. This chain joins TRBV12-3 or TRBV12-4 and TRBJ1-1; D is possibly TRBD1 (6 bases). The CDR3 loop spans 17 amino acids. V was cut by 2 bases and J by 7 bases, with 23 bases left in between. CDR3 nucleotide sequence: TGTGCCAGCAGTTTAATCCGACAAGGGACAAATTGGGGTGAAGCTTTCTTT. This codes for CASSLIRQGTNWGEAFF.

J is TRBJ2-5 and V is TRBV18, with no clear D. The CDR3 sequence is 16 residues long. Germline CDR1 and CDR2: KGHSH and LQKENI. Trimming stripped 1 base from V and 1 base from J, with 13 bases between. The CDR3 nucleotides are TGTGCCAGCTCACCACGGGATACCGTGATCCAAGAGACCCAGTACTTC. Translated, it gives CASSPRDTVIQETQYF. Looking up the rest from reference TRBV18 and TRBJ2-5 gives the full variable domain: NAGVMQNPRHLVRRRGQEARLRCSPMKGHSHVYWYRQLPEEGLKFMVYLQKENIIDESGMPKERFSAEFPKEGPSILRIQQVVRGDSAAYFCASSPRDTVIQETQYFGPGTRLLVL.

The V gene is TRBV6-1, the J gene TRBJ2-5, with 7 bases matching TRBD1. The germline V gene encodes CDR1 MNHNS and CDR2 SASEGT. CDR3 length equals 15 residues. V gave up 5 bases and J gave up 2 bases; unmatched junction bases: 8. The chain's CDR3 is CASSPRDRNQETQYF. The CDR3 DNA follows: TGTGCCAGCAGTCCCCGGGACAGAAATCAAGAGACCCAGTACTTC.

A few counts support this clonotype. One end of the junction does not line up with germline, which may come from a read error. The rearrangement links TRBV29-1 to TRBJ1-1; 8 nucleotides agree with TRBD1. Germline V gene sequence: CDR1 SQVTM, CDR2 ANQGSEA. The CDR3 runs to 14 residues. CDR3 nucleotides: TGCAGCGCTGAAACCGGGACAGGGAACACTGAAGCTTTCTTT. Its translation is CSAETGTGNTEAFF.